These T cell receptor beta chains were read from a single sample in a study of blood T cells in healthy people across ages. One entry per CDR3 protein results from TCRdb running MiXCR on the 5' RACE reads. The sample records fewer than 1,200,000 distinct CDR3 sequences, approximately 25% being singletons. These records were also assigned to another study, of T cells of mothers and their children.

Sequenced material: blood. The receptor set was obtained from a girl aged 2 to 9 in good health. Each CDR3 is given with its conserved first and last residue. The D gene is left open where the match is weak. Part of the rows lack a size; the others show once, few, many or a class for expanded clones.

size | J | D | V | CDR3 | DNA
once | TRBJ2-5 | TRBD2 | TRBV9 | CASSVGAAGVEPQYF | TGTGCCAGCAGCGTAGGTGCAGCGGGAGTCGAACCCCAGTACTTC
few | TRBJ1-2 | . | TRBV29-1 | CSGDPGDDYGYTF | TGCAGCGGGGATCCTGGGGACGACTATGGCTACACCTTC
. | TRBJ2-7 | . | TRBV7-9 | CASSWLANEQYF | TGTGCCAGCAGCTGGCTAGCGAACGAGCAGTACTTC
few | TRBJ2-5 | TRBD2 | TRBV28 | CASSYKLAGEYQETQYF | TGTGCCAGCAGCTACAAACTAGCGGGAGAGTACCAAGAGACCCAGTACTTC
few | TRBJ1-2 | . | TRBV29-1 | CSGRDGEWNTF | TGCAGCGGAAGGGACGGGGAGTGGAACACCTTC
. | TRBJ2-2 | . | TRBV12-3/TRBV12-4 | CASSLLPNGGELFF | TGTGCCAGCAGTTTACTTCCCAACGGCGGGGAGCTGTTTTTT
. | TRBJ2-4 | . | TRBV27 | CASSWGVENIQYF | TGTGCCAGCAGTTGGGGGGTCGAAAACATTCAGTACTTC
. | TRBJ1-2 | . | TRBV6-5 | CASSRDDYGYTF | TGTGCCAGCAGTCGGGACGACTATGGCTACACCTTC
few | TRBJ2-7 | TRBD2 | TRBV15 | CATGGAGPTYEQYF | TGTGCCACCGGGGGAGCGGGACCTACCTACGAGCAGTACTTC
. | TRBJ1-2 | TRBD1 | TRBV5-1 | CASSPAPDRGAQGYTF | TGCGCCAGCAGCCCAGCGCCGGACAGGGGGGCGCAGGGCTACACCTTC
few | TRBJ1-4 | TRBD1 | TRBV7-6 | CASSPGTVGLGLFF | TGTGCCAGCAGCCCCGGGACAGTGGGGCTAGGCCTGTTTTTT
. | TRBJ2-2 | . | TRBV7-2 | CASSPGPSGLGELFF | TGTGCCAGCAGCCCCGGGCCATCCGGGTTGGGGGAGCTGTTTTTT
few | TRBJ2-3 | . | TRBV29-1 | CSVEQGYGPTDTQYF | TGCAGCGTTGAGCAGGGATATGGGCCAACAGATACGCAGTATTTT
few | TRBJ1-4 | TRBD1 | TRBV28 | CASSLVGQGFEKLFF | TGTGCCAGCAGTTTAGTGGGACAGGGGTTTGAAAAACTGTTTTTT
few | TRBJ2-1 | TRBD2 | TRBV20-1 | CSAPEREGERYNEQFF | TGCAGTGCCCCCGAAAGGGAGGGAGAGCGCTACAATGAGCAGTTCTTC
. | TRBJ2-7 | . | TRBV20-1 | CSARDSSASYEQYF | TGCAGTGCTAGAGATTCAAGCGCCTCCTACGAGCAGTACTTC